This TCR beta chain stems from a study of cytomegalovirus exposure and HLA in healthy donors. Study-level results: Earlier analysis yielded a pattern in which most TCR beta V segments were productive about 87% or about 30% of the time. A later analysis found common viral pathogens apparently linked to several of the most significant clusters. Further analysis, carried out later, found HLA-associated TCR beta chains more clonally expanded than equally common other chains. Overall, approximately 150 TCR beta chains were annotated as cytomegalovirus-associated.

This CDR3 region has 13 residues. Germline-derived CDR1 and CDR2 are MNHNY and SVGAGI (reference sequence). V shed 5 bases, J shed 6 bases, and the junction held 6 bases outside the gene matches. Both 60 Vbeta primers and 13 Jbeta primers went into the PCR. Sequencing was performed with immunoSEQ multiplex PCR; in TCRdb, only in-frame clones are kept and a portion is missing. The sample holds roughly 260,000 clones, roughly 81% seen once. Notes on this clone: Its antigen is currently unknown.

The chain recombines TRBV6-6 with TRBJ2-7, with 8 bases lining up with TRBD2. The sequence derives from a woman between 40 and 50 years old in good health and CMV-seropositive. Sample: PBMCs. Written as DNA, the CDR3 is TGTGCCAGCAGTCCAGCGGGAGTGGGCGAGCAGTACTTC. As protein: CASSPAGVGEQYF.